The 3 T cell receptor beta chains below were found in one sample sequenced in a study of cytomegalovirus exposure and HLA in healthy donors. Sequencing used immunoSEQ multiplex PCR; TCRdb keeps in-frame clones, though not all of them. Found here are 180,000 or so clones, 85% to 90% of them singletons; the top ten hold roughly 1.4%. Sequencing used PBMCs. The receptors here all came from a young woman in good health and CMV-seronegative.

This rearrangement joins TRBV6-6 to TRBJ1-5, with a possible D match to TRBD1 (6 bases). This CDR3 is built from 14 residues. Trimming pared 6 bases from V and 6 bases from J, leaving 15 bases between. CDR1 and CDR2 from the germline V gene are MNHNY and SVGAGI (reference sequence). The CDR3 protein is CASSKGGSGQPQHF. The CDR3 coding sequence is TGTGCCAGCAGCAAAGGGGGTTCGGGTCAGCCCCAGCATTTT.

The V and J genes are TRBV5-4 and TRBJ1-6; 8 bases map to TRBD1. This CDR3 has 14 amino acids. V shed 1 base, J shed 12 bases, and the junction held 6 bases outside the gene matches. Germline assignment: CDR1 SGHNT and CDR2 YYREEE (reference sequence). DNA for the CDR3: TGTGCCAGCAGCTTGCTTGACAGGGGAGGACCCCTCCACTTT. It encodes CASSLLDRGGPLHF.

The chain is built from TRBV18 and TRBJ2-7; 8 bases agree with TRBD1. There are 19 residues in the CDR3. Germline lookup yields CDR1 KGHSH and CDR2 LQKENI. The ends lost 2 bases at V and 3 bases at J; junction bases unmatched: 18. This CDR3 is CASSPTWTGIPGRSYEQYF. CDR3 sequence (DNA): TGTGCCAGCTCACCAACTTGGACAGGGATCCCCGGTCGGAGCTACGAGCAGTACTTC.